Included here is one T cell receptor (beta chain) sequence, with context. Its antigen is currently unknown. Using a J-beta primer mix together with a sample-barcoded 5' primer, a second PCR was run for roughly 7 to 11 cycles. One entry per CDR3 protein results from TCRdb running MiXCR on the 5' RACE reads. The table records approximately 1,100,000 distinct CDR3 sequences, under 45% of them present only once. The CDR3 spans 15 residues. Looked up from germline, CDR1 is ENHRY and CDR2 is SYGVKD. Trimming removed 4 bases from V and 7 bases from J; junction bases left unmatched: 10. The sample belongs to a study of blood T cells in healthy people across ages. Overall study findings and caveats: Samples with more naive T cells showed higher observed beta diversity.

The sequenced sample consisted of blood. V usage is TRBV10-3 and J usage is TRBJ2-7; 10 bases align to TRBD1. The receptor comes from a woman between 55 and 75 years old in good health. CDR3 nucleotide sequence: TGTGCCATCAGTGGACCGGGACAGGGGTCGTTAGAGCAGTACTTC. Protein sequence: CAISGPGQGSLEQYF.